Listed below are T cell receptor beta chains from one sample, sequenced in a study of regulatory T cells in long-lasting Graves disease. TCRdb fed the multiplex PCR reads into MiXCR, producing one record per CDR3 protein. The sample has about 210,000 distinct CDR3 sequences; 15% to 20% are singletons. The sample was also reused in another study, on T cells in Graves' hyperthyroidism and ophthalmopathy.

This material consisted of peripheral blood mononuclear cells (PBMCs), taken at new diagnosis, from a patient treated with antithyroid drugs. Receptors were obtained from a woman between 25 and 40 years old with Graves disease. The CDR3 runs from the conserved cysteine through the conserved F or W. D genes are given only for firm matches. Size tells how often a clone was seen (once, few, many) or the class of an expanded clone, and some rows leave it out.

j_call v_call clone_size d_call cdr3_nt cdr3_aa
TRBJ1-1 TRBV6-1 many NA TGTGCCAGCGGGAGGGACACCTCGAACACTGAAGCTTTCTTT CASGRDTSNTEAFF
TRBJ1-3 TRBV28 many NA TGTGCCAGCAGTTTGGGGGGTCTGGGGGAAGGAGACACCATATATTTT CASSLGGLGEGDTIYF
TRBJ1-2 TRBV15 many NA TGTGCCACCAGCTCCAGGGCAGGCGGGCAGAGTGGCTATGGCTACACCTTC CATSSRAGGQSGYGYTF
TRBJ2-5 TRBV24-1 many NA TGTGCCACCAGTGGTCCCGCGGGACCGCCTCAGGGAGAGACCCAGTACTTC CATSGPAGPPQGETQYF
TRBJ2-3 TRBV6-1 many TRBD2 TGTGCCAGCAGACGACTAGCGGGGGGAAGAGATACGCAGTATTTT CASRRLAGGRDTQYF
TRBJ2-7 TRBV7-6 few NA TGTGCCAGCAGCTTAGACGATGGATACGAGCAGTACTTC CASSLDDGYEQYF
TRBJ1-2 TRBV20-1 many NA TGCAGTGCTAGCGACGACCCAGCTGCTGGCTACACCTTC CSASDDPAAGYTF
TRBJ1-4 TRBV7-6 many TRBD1 TGTGCCAGCAGCTTAGAGACAGGGTCAGATGAAAAACTGTTTTTT CASSLETGSDEKLFF
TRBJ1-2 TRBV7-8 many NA TGTGCCAGCAGCACCCGGGAGGGGAAAGGCTACACCTTC CASSTREGKGYTF
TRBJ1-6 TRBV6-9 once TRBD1 TGTGCCAGCAGTTACTCCTTGGACAGGGTGTTTCTGAATTCACCCCTCCACTTT CASSYSLDRVFLNSPLHF
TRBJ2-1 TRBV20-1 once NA TGCAGTGCTAGAGATCTAAACGAGCAGTTCTTC CSARDLNEQFF
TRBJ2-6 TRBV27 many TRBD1 TGTGCCAGCAGTTTATTACAGGGGCGTTCTGGGGCCAACGTCCTGACTTTC CASSLLQGRSGANVLTF
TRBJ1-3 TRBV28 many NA TGTGCCAGCAGGCCTACAGGGCCCCCTGGAAACACCATATATTTT CASRPTGPPGNTIYF
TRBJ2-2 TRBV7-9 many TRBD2 TGTGCCAGCAGCCGCGGGACTAGCGTCACCGGGGAGCTGTTTTTT CASSRGTSVTGELFF
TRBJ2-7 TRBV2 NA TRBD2 TGTGCCAGCAGTCCGGGCGGGAGGCACTACGAGCAGTACTTC CASSPGGRHYEQYF
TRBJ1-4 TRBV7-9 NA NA TGTGCCAGCAGCTTACAAGGCTTCCCCGATGAAAAACTGTTTTTT CASSLQGFPDEKLFF
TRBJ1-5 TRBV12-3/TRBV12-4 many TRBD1 TGTGCCAGCAGTTTACCCAGACAGGGAGGTTGGCAGCCCCAGCATTTT CASSLPRQGGWQPQHF
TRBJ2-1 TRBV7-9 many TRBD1 TGTGCCAGCAGCCCGGAATGGACGGACAGGGTCCTTGGTAGTGGTGAGCAGTTCTTC CASSPEWTDRVLGSGEQFF
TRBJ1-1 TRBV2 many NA TGTGCCAGCAGTGAGTATCCGGTACTGAGGGAGACTGAAGCTTTCTTT CASSEYPVLRETEAFF
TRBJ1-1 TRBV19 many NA TGTGCCAGTAGTATAAAGGCCATGAACACTGAAGCTTTCTTT CASSIKAMNTEAFF
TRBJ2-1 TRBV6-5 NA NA TGTGCCAGCAGTTACTCGAATACCCAGGGAGAAGAGCAGTTCTTC CASSYSNTQGEEQFF